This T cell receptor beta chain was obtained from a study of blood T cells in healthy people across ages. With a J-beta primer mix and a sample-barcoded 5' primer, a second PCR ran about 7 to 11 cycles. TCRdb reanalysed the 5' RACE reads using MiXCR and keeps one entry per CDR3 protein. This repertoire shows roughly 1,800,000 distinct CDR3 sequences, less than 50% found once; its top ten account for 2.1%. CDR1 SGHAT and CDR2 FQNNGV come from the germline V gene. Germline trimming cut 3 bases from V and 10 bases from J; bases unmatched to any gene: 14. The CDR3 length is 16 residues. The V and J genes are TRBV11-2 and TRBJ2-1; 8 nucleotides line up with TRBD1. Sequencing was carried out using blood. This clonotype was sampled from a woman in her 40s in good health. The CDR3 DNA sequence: TGTGCCAGCAGCTTTAGGGCACTGGACAGGGTACTCGAGCAGTTCTTC. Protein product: CASSFRALDRVLEQFF.